These T cell receptor beta chains were read from a single sample in a study of blood T cell repertoires in COVID-19. Sequencing was performed with immunoSEQ multiplex PCR; in TCRdb, only in-frame clones are kept and a portion is missing. The sample consists of hundreds of thousands of clones, about 90% of them appearing once. Sequencing was carried out using PBMCs or T cells enriched from blood (not recorded which). These receptors originate from a woman aged 25-40 years who had recovered from COVID-19. The CDR3 runs from the conserved cysteine through the conserved F or W. A D gene is named only where the DNA matches it firmly. A clone size is listed for some rows: how often the clone was seen (once, few, many), or a class if it is expanded.

CDR3aa,CDR3nt,abundance,j_gene,d_gene,v_gene
CATSDFAGAGTSGADTQYF,TGTGCCACCAGTGATTTCGCCGGGGCCGGGACTAGCGGTGCAGATACGCAGTATTTT,.,TRBJ2-3,TRBD2,TRBV24-1
CASGLVLGETDGYEQYF,TGTGCTAGTGGTTTGGTACTTGGGGAGACGGATGGCTACGAGCAGTACTTC,.,TRBJ2-7,.,TRBV12-5
CASSTQGSLSNQPQHF,TGTGCCAGCAGCACCCAGGGGTCTCTTAGCAATCAGCCCCAGCATTTT,once,TRBJ1-5,.,TRBV2
CASSAQVRSSYNSPLHF,TGTGCCAGCAGCGCACAGGTGAGGAGCTCCTATAATTCACCCCTCCACTTT,once,TRBJ1-6,.,TRBV5-6
CSVGQNNQPQHF,TGCAGCGTTGGACAGAATAATCAGCCCCAGCATTTT,.,TRBJ1-5,.,TRBV29-1
CASSLPLDRDNQPQHF,TGTGCCAGCAGCTTACCCCTGGACAGGGACAATCAGCCCCAGCATTTT,.,TRBJ1-5,TRBD1,TRBV11-3
CASSRRGQGYGYTF,TGTGCCAGCAGCCGCAGGGGGCAGGGCTATGGCTACACCTTC,once,TRBJ1-2,TRBD1,TRBV27
CASSFLGRASYEQYF,TGTGCCAGCAGCTTTTTGGGCAGGGCCAGCTACGAGCAGTACTTC,.,TRBJ2-7,.,TRBV7-9
CASSQVKSNTEAFF,TGTGCCAGCAGCCAAGTTAAATCGAACACTGAAGCTTTCTTT,.,TRBJ1-1,.,TRBV3-1/TRBV3-2
CAGVSAYEQYF,TGTGCCGGTGTCTCCGCGTACGAGCAGTACTTC,.,TRBJ2-7,.,TRBV7-9
CASSLTVPGELFF,TGTGCCAGCAGCCTAACGGTCCCCGGGGAGCTGTTTTTT,.,TRBJ2-2,.,TRBV28
CASSLGQWETQYF,TGTGCCAGCAGCTTGGGGCAATGGGAGACCCAGTACTTC,.,TRBJ2-5,.,TRBV5-4
CATSRAGYNEQFF,TGTGCCACCAGTCGAGCGGGGTACAATGAGCAGTTCTTC,.,TRBJ2-1,TRBD2,TRBV24-1
CASRRDRGSGNTIYF,TGTGCCAGCAGACGGGACAGGGGCAGTGGAAACACCATATATTTT,few,TRBJ1-3,TRBD1,TRBV7-9
CATSDETENTGELFF,TGTGCCACCAGTGATGAGACAGAGAACACCGGGGAGCTGTTTTTT,.,TRBJ2-2,.,TRBV24-1
CASSSGTSTDTQYF,TGCGCCAGCAGTTCCGGGACTAGCACAGATACGCAGTATTTT,.,TRBJ2-3,.,TRBV5-1
CASSIAPGQAYEQYF,TGTGCCAGCAGCATAGCTCCGGGACAGGCCTACGAGCAGTACTTC,.,TRBJ2-7,TRBD1,TRBV7-2
CASSSGTGHHNEQFF,TGTGCCAGCAGCTCCGGGACAGGGCATCACAATGAGCAGTTCTTC,.,TRBJ2-1,TRBD1,TRBV5-8
CASSLWGEETQYF,TGCGCCAGCAGCTTGTGGGGGGAGGAGACCCAGTACTTC,.,TRBJ2-5,.,TRBV5-1
CASSTGTSGGETQYF,TGTGCCAGCAGTACCGGGACTAGCGGAGGAGAGACCCAGTACTTC,.,TRBJ2-5,TRBD2,TRBV7-8